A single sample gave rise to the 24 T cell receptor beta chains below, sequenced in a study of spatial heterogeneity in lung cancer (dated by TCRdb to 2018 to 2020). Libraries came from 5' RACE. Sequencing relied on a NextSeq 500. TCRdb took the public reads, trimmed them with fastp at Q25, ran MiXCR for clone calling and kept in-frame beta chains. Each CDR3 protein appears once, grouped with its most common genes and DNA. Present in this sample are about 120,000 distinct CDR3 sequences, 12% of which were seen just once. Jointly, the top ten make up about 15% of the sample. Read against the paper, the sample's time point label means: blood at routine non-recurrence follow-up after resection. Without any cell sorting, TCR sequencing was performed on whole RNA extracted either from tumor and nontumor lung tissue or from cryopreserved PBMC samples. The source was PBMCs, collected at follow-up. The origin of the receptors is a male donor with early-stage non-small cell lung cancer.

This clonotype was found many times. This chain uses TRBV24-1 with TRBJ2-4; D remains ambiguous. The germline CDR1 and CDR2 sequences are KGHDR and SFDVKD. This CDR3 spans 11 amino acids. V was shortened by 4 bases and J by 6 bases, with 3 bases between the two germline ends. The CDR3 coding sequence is TGTGCCACCAGTGACAGAAACATTCAGTACTTC. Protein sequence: CATSDRNIQYF.

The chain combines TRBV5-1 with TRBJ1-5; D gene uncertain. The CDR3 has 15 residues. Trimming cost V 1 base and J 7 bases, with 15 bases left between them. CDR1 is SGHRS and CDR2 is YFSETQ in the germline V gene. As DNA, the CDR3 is TGCGCCAGCAGCTTGAGACCCCCAGGCATCCAGCCCCAGCATTTT. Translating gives CASSLRPPGIQPQHF.

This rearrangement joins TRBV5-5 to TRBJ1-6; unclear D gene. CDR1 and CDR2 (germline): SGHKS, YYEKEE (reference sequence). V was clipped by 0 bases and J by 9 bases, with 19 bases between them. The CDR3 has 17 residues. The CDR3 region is CASSLEGSLRTGSPLHF. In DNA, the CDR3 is TGTGCCAGCAGCTTGGAGGGTTCCCTTAGGACTGGTTCACCCCTCCACTTT. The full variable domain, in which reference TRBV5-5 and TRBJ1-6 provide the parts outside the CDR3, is DAGVTQSPTHLIKTRGQQVTLRCSPISGHKSVSWYQQVLGQGPQFIFQYYEKEERGRGNFPDRFSARQFPNYSSELNVNALLLGDSALYLCASSLEGSLRTGSPLHFGNGTRLTVT.

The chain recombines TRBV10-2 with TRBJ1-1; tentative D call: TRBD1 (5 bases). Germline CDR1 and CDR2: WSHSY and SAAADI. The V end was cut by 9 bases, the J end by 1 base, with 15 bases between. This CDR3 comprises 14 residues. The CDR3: CASRSGQPNTEAFF. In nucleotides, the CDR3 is TGCGCCAGTCGTTCGGGGCAACCGAACACTGAAGCTTTCTTT.

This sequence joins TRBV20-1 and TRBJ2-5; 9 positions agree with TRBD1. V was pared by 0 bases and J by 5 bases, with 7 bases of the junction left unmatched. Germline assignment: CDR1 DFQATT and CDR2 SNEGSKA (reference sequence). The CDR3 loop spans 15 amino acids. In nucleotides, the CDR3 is TGCAGTGCTAGAGATCCTCACAGGGGGCCTGAGACCCAGTACTTC. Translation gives CSARDPHRGPETQYF.

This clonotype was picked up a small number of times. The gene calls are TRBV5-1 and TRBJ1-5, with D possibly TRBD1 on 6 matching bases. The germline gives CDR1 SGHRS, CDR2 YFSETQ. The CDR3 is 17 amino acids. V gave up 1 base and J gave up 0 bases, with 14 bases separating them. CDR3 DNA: TGCGCCAGCAGCTTGACCCACGCAGGGGTTAGCAATCAGCCCCAGCATTTT. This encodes CASSLTHAGVSNQPQHF.

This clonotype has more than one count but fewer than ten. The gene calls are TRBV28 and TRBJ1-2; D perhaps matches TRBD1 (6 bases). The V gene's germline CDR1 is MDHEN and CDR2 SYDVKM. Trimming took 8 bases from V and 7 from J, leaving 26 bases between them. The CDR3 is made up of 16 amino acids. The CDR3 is CASRDSSRGRGSGYTF. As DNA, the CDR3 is TGTGCCAGCCGAGATAGTAGCAGGGGTCGTGGATCTGGCTACACCTTC.

Written as DNA, the CDR3 is TGCGCCACCCAAGGGACCCCCTACGGTGAAGCTTTCTTT. Translating it yields CATQGTPYGEAFF. V gene TRBV10-1 combines with J gene TRBJ1-1, with D maybe TRBD1 (5 bases). CDR3 length: 13 amino acids. Germline V gene data show CDR1 as WNHNN and CDR2 as SYGVQD (reference sequence). V was shortened by 10 bases and J by 7 bases, with 19 bases between the two germline ends.

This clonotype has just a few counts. The CDR3 DNA sequence: TGCGCCAGCAGCAGGGACAGTCGTACGTCCTATAATTCACCCCTCCACTTT. Protein product: CASSRDSRTSYNSPLHF. The V gene is TRBV5-1, the J gene TRBJ1-6; 7 bases fit TRBD1. With V trimmed by 4 bases and J by 1 base, 8 bases remained unmatched. The germline gives CDR1 SGHRS, CDR2 YFSETQ. The length of the CDR3 is 17 residues.

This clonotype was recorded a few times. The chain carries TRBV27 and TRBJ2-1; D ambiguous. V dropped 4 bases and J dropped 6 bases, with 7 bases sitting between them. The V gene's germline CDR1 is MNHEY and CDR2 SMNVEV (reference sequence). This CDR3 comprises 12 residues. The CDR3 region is CASSSLLNEQFF. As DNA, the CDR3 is TGTGCCAGCAGTTCCTTACTCAATGAGCAGTTCTTC.

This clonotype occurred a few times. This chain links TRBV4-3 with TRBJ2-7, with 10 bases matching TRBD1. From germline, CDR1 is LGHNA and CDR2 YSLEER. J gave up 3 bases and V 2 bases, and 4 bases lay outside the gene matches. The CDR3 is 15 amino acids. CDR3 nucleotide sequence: TGCGCCAGCAGCCAACTGACAGGGGGCGGCTACGAGCAGTACTTC. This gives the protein CASSQLTGGGYEQYF.

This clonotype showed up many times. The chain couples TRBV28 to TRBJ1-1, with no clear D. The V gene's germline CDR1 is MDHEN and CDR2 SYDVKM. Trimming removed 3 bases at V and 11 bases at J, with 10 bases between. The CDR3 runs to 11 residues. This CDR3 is CASSFWGTAFF. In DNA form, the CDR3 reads TGTGCCAGCAGTTTCTGGGGTACGGCTTTCTTT.

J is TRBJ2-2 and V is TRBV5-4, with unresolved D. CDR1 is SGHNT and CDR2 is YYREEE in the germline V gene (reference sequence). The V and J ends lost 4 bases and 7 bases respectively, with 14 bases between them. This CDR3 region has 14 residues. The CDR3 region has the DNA TGTGCCAGCAGCATCTATATTAAGGACGGGGAGCTGTTTTTT. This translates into CASSIYIKDGELFF.

The CDR3 is CARENGTNEKLFF. DNA of the CDR3: TGCGCCAGGGAGAACGGGACTAATGAAAAACTGTTTTTT. The rearrangement links TRBV10-1 to TRBJ1-4; D gene unclear. Germline CDR1 and CDR2: WNHNN and SYGVQD (reference sequence). The CDR3 has 13 amino acids. Trimming left V 9 bases short and J 2 bases short, with 10 bases between.

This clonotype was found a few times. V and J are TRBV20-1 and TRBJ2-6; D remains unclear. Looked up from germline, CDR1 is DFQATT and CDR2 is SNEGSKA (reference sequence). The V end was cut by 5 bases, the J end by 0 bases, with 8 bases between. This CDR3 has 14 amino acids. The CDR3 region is CSASPFSGANVLTF. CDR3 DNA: TGCAGTGCTTCACCCTTCTCTGGGGCCAACGTCCTGACTTTC.

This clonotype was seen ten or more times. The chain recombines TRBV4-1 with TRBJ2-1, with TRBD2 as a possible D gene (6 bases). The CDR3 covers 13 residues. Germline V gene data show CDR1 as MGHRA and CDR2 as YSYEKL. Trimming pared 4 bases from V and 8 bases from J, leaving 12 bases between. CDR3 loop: CASSLSTRDEQFF. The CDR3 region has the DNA TGCGCCAGCAGCCTTTCGACTAGGGATGAGCAGTTCTTC.

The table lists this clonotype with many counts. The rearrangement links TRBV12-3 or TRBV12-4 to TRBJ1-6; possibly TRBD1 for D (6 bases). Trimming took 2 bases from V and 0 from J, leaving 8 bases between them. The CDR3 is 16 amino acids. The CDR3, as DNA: TGTGCCAGCAGTTTAACAGGGAGCTCCTATAATTCACCCCTCCACTTT. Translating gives CASSLTGSSYNSPLHF.

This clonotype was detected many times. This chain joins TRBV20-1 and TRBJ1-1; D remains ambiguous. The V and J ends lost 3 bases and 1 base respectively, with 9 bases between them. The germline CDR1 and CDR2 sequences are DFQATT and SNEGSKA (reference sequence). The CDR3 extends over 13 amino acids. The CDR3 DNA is TGCAGTGCTAGTATAGCCAGGAACACTGAAGCTTTCTTT. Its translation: CSASIARNTEAFF.

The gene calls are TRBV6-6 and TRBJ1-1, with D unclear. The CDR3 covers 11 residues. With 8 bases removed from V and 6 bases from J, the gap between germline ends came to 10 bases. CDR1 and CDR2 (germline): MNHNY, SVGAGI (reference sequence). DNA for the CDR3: TGTGCCAGCGTCCGCTGGGCTGAAGCTTTCTTT. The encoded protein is CASVRWAEAFF.

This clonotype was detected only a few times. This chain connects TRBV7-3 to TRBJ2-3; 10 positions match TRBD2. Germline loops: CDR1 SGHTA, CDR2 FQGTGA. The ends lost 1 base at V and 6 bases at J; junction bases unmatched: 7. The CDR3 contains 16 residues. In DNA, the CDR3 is TGTGCCAGCAGCTTAAACCCCAGCGGGGGGGTTGATACGCAGTATTTT. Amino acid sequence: CASSLNPSGGVDTQYF. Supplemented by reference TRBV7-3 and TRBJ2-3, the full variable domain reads GAGVSQTPSNKVTEKGKYVELRCDPISGHTALYWYRQSLGQGPEFLIYFQGTGAADDSGLPNDRFFAVRPEGSVSTLKIQRTERGDSAVYLCASSLNPSGGVDTQYFGPGTRLTVL.

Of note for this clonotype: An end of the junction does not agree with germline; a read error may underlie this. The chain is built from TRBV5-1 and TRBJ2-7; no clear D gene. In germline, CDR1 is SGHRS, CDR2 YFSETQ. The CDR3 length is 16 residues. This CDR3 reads CASSLGWTVPSHEQYF. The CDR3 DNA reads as TGCGCCAGCAGCTTGGGTTGGACGGTACCCTCCCACGAGCAGTACTTC.

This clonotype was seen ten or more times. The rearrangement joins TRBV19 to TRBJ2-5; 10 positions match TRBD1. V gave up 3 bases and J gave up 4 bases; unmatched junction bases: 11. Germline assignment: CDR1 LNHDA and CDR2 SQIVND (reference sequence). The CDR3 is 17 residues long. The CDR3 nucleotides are TGTGCCAGTAGTATGACCGGGACAGGGGCGCTCGGAGAGACCCAGTACTTC. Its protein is CASSMTGTGALGETQYF.

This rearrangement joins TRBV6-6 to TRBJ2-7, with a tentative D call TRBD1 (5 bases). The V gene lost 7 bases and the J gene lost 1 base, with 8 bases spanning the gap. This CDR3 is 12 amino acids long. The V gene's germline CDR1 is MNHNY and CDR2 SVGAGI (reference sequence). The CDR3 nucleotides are TGTGCCAGCACCACAGGTTCCTACGAGCAGTACTTC. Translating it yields CASTTGSYEQYF.

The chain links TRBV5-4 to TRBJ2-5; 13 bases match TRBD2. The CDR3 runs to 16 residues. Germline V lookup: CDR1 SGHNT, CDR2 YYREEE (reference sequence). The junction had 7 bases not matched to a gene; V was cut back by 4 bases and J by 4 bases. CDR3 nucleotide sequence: TGTGCCAGCAGCCCTACTAGCGGGGGGGCTTTAGAGACCCAGTACTTC. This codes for CASSPTSGGALETQYF.